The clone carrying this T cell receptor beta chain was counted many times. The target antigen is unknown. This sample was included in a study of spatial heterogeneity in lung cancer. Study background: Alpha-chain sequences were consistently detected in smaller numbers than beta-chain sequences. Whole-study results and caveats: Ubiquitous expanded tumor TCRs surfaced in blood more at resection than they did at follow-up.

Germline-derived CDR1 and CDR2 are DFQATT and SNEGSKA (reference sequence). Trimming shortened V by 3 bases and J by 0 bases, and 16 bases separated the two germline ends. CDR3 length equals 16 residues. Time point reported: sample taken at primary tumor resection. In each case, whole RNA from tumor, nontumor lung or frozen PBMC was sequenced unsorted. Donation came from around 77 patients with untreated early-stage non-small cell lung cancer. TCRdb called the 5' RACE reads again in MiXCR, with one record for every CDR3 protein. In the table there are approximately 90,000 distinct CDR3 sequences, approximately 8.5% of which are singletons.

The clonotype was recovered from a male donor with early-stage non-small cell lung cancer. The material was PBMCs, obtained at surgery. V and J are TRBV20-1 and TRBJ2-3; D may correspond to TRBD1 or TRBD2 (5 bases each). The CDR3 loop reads CSASVGRWGSTDTQYF. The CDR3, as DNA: TGCAGTGCTAGCGTGGGGCGGTGGGGGAGCACAGATACGCAGTATTTT.